This T cell receptor (beta chain) stems from a study of OX40 agonist ivuxolimab in advanced cancers. Overall study: Every 2 weeks, patients received ivuxolimab intravenously, dosed at 0.01 to 10 mg/kg.

The CDR3 is 12 amino acids. Germline CDR1 reads MNHNS; CDR2 reads SASEGT. Trimming shortened V by 7 bases and J by 0 bases, and 7 bases separated the two germline ends. The data were produced by immunoSEQ multiplex PCR, yet TCRdb's version contains in-frame clones alone and is incomplete. This sample has 72,000 or so clones, with approximately 90% found just once. Points on this clone: Its antigen is undetermined.

General study findings and limits: The study observed clonal expansion of CD4+ and CD8+ blood T cells by week 6 at 0.1 to 3.0 mg/kg.

If patients had autoimmune disease history or systemic immunosuppression, they were excluded. This chain connects TRBV6-1 to TRBJ2-7; no definite D call. The material was CD4+ or CD8+ T cells sorted from blood, obtained in a trial of the OX40 agonist ivuxolimab. This sequence originates from an adult with an advanced solid tumor such as melanoma, head and neck, liver or kidney cancer. DNA of the CDR3: TGTGCCAGCACCAGGAGCTCCTACGAGCAGTACTTC. This gives the protein CASTRSSYEQYF.